This T cell receptor beta chain was documented in a study of T cells after yellow fever vaccination. TCRdb redid the calling of the 5' RACE reads with MiXCR, one entry per CDR3 protein. The top ten clones hold 13% to 15% of a sample with nearly 550,000 distinct CDR3 sequences, about 19% of them seen once. The sequence was collected from a young man who received the YFV17D yellow fever vaccine. Material: PBMCs, obtained 15 days after the yellow fever booster vaccination.

The CDR3 DNA reads TGTGCCAGCAGCCAGGCCTCGGGGCGGGAGGGTGAAAATGAGCAGTTCTTC. It specifies CASSQASGREGENEQFF. The V and J genes are TRBV4-2 and TRBJ2-1, with 9 bases aligning to TRBD2. This CDR3 has 17 residues. V was clipped by 3 bases and J by 7 bases; unmatched bases: 13. Per germline, CDR1 LGHNA and CDR2 YNFKEQ.